These 28 T cell receptor beta chains originate from one sample sequenced in a study of Ad26.COV2.S vaccination and SARS-CoV-2 variants. Treatment indicated: around 19 received Ad26.COV2.S at low or high dose, single or two shots; 5 received placebo; per-sample allocation not given. Sampling was performed 63 days after the first vaccine or placebo injection. Assay: immunoSEQ multiplex PCR; the TCRdb copy retains only in-frame clones and omits some. Found here are some 450,000 clones, about 92% of them singletons; the top ten hold about 4.5%. Specimen: peripheral blood, collected in a trial of Ad26.COV2.S vaccine versus placebo. These receptors all stem from a person aged 18-60 years who received the Ad26.COV2.S COVID-19 vaccine or a placebo.

The chain has TRBV12-5 and TRBJ2-2; 14 bases match TRBD2. The CDR3 covers 18 residues. V lost 0 bases to trimming and J lost 6 bases; unmatched junction nucleotides: 6. Germline loops: CDR1 LGHNT, CDR2 FRNRAP. CDR3 loop: CASGLVAGTSGGPGELFF. The CDR3 bases are TGTGCTAGTGGTTTGGTTGCCGGGACTAGCGGGGGTCCCGGGGAGCTGTTTTTT.

The chain couples TRBV28 to TRBJ2-7, with 10 bases that match TRBD2. The J segment lost 0 bases and the V segment lost 6 bases, leaving 5 bases of the junction unmatched. Germline assignment: CDR1 MDHEN and CDR2 SYDVKM. This CDR3 spans 15 amino acids. CDR3: CASSRGLADSYEQYF. In DNA form, the CDR3 reads TGTGCCAGCAGCCGTGGACTAGCGGACTCCTACGAGCAGTACTTC. Complete variable domain (other parts from reference TRBV28 and TRBJ2-7): DVKVTQSSRYLVKRTGEKVFLECVQDMDHENMFWYRQDPGLGLRLIYFSYDVKMKEKGDIPEGYSVSREKKERFSLILESASTNQTSMYLCASSRGLADSYEQYFGPGTRLTVT.

This clone has only one observation. The rearrangement joins TRBV9 to TRBJ2-5; perhaps TRBD2 as D (7 bases). Germline CDR1 SGDLS, CDR2 YYNGEE. Trimming removed 4 bases from V and 5 bases from J, with 18 bases in between. The CDR3 runs 15 residues. The CDR3 DNA reads TGTGCCAGCAGCCCAGAGGTGCGGGGGCTGGAGACCCAGTACTTC. Residues: CASSPEVRGLETQYF. Drawing the rest from reference TRBV9 and TRBJ2-5, the complete variable domain is DSGVTQTPKHLITATGQRVTLRCSPRSGDLSVYWYQQSLDQGLQFLIQYYNGEERAKGNILERFSAQQFPDLHSELNLSSLELGDSALYFCASSPEVRGLETQYFGPGTRLLVL.

The V and J genes are TRBV10-3 and TRBJ2-3, with 9 bases identical to TRBD2. This CDR3 spans 16 amino acids. CDR1 and CDR2 (germline): ENHRY, SYGVKD. Trimming took 0 bases from V and 7 from J; bases not matched to a gene: 8. In nucleotides, the CDR3 is TGTGCCATCAGTGAGTCAAAGGCGGGAGGGCCACATACGCAGTATTTT. Translating gives CAISESKAGGPHTQYF.

The chain carries TRBV6-4 and TRBJ2-3, with unresolved D. The CDR3 length is 14 residues. The germline V gene has CDR1 MRHNA and CDR2 SNTAGT. Trimming left V 5 bases short and J 1 base short, with 10 bases between. CDR3 sequence (DNA): TGTGCCAGCAGTTCACCCGGCGGCACAGATACGCAGTATTTT. It encodes CASSSPGGTDTQYF.

The chain recombines TRBV19 with TRBJ2-7, with TRBD2 identical over 9 bases. J gave up 5 bases and V 3 bases, and 8 bases lay outside the gene matches. This CDR3 is 15 amino acids long. The germline V gene encodes CDR1 LNHDA and CDR2 SQIVND (reference sequence). CDR3 in amino acids: CASSIRRTSADEQYF. The DNA for the CDR3 is TGTGCCAGTAGTATCAGAAGGACTAGCGCGGACGAGCAGTACTTC.

The chain recombines TRBV12-3 or TRBV12-4 with TRBJ2-5; no clear D. Trimming took off 1 base at V and 5 bases at J, with 8 bases between the two ends. This CDR3 spans 13 amino acids. The CDR3 sequence is CASSLGPPETQYF. The CDR3 DNA sequence: TGTGCCAGCAGTTTAGGGCCCCCGGAGACCCAGTACTTC.

This sequence joins TRBV28 and TRBJ1-5; 8 positions agree with TRBD1. Germline values: CDR1 MDHEN, CDR2 SYDVKM. V lost 4 bases to trimming and J lost 6 bases; unmatched junction nucleotides: 11. This CDR3 contains 16 residues. For the CDR3, the DNA is TGTGCCAGCAGTTCCCCGCAGGGGGCGCGTAGTCAGCCCCAGCATTTT. Its translation: CASSSPQGARSQPQHF.

The V and J genes are TRBV7-8 and TRBJ2-7, with 9 positions matching TRBD2. The CDR3 loop spans 15 amino acids. Unmatched junction bases numbered 8, after V lost 5 bases and J lost 3 bases. CDR1 is SGHVS, CDR2 FQNEAQ, per germline. The CDR3 region has the DNA TGTGCCAGCAGCCAATCTAGCGGGATAGACTACGAGCAGTACTTC. This encodes CASSQSSGIDYEQYF. The complete variable domain, with remaining parts taken from reference TRBV7-8 and TRBJ2-7, reads GAGVSQSPRYKVAKRGQDVALRCDPISGHVSLFWYQQALGQGPEFLTYFQNEAQLDKSGLPSDRFFAERPEGSVSTLKIQRTQQEDSAVYLCASSQSSGIDYEQYFGPGTRLTVT.

This chain uses TRBV11-1 with TRBJ1-2; 10 positions match TRBD1. The ends lost 2 bases at V and 6 bases at J; junction bases unmatched: 6. The CDR3 runs to 15 residues. Germline V gene data show CDR1 as SGHAT and CDR2 as FQDESV (reference sequence). In DNA, the CDR3 is TGTGCCAGCAGCTTACCGGGGACAGGGGTCGATGGCTACACCTTC. Its translation is CASSLPGTGVDGYTF.

The chain recombines TRBV28 with TRBJ2-7; maybe TRBD1 (6 bases). V was shortened by 2 bases and J by 5 bases, with 13 bases between the two germline ends. The germline V gene encodes CDR1 MDHEN and CDR2 SYDVKM. The length of the CDR3 is 14 residues. DNA for the CDR3: TGTGCCAGCAGTTTAATGGCAGGGGCCCACGAGCAGTACTTC. This translates into CASSLMAGAHEQYF. The full variable domain, in which reference TRBV28 and TRBJ2-7 provide the parts outside the CDR3, is DVKVTQSSRYLVKRTGEKVFLECVQDMDHENMFWYRQDPGLGLRLIYFSYDVKMKEKGDIPEGYSVSREKKERFSLILESASTNQTSMYLCASSLMAGAHEQYFGPGTRLTVT.

The chain joins TRBV13 to TRBJ2-5; no clear D gene. V gave up 4 bases and J gave up 2 bases, with 17 bases separating them. This CDR3 has 16 residues. CDR1 is PRHDT, CDR2 FYEKMQ, per germline (reference sequence). In nucleotides, the CDR3 is TGTGCCAGCAGCTACATCAGCCCTAGTTCGCAAGAGACCCAGTACTTC. Translated, it gives CASSYISPSSQETQYF.

The rearrangement links TRBV19 to TRBJ2-7; TRBD2 aligns across 7 bases. Germline CDR1 LNHDA, CDR2 SQIVND (reference sequence). This CDR3 has 16 amino acids. V lost 8 bases, J lost 5 bases, and 18 bases stayed unmatched. CDR3 sequence (DNA): TGTGCCAGTCGGTCCTTAGTGGCGGGAGATTTGAACGAGCAGTACTTC. This encodes CASRSLVAGDLNEQYF. Together with reference TRBV19 and TRBJ2-7, the CDR3 gives the full variable domain: DGGITQSPKYLFRKEGQNVTLSCEQNLNHDAMYWYRQDPGQGLRLIYYSQIVNDFQKGDIAEGYSVSREKKESFPLTVTSAQKNPTAFYLCASRSLVAGDLNEQYFGPGTRLTVT.

This rearrangement joins TRBV28 to TRBJ2-7, with 7 bases matching TRBD1. The CDR3 is 15 residues long. CDR1 is MDHEN and CDR2 is SYDVKM in the germline V gene. J gave up 2 bases and V 2 bases, and 6 bases lay outside the gene matches. The CDR3 DNA follows: TGTGCCAGCAGTTTACTATCGACAGGGACCTACGAGCAGTACTTC. It encodes CASSLLSTGTYEQYF.

This clone was recorded once. CDR3 DNA: TGTGCCAGCACAGAAAGGACAGGGGGCACCGGGGAGCTGTTTTTT. Protein product: CASTERTGGTGELFF. The rearrangement uses TRBV6-5 and TRBJ2-2, with 10 nucleotides matching TRBD1. The V segment lost 7 bases and the J segment 4 bases; nucleotides outside the gene matches: 6. Germline CDR1 reads MNHEY; CDR2 reads SVGAGI. The CDR3 is 15 amino acids.

The chain combines TRBV24-1 with TRBJ2-1; D is unclear. V lost 6 bases and J 6 bases, leaving 14 bases between the germline ends. The CDR3 totals 14 residues. Germline CDR1 reads KGHDR; CDR2 reads SFDVKD. CDR3: CATSTPFMRNEQFF. CDR3 sequence (DNA): TGTGCCACCAGTACGCCCTTTATGCGCAATGAGCAGTTCTTC.

This sequence joins TRBV6-5 and TRBJ1-6, with 7 bases lining up with TRBD1. J lost 6 bases, V lost 5 bases, and 7 bases had no gene match. This CDR3 has 15 amino acids. Germline V gene sequence: CDR1 MNHEY, CDR2 SVGAGI. CDR3 residues: CASSPPRQGNSPLHF. As DNA, the CDR3 is TGTGCCAGCAGTCCCCCTAGACAGGGTAATTCACCCCTCCACTTT.

V usage is TRBV4-2 and J usage is TRBJ2-7; tentatively, D is TRBD2 (6 bases). Germline-derived CDR1 and CDR2 are LGHNA and YNFKEQ. V dropped 1 base and J dropped 6 bases, with 7 bases sitting between them. This CDR3 contains 12 residues. The CDR3: CASSQGRGEQYF. Here the CDR3 DNA reads TGTGCCAGCAGCCAAGGGAGGGGCGAGCAGTACTTC.

This clone is a singleton in its sample. The chain has TRBV3-1 (or the pseudogene TRBV3-2) and TRBJ2-2; D not resolved. V was cut by 4 bases and J by 0 bases, with 9 bases left in between. The CDR3 runs to 15 residues. The germline V gene has CDR1 LGHDT and CDR2 YNNKEL (reference sequence). Here the CDR3 DNA reads TGTGCCAGCAGCCCCCGATTCTCGAACACCGGGGAGCTGTTTTTT. Encoded protein: CASSPRFSNTGELFF.

The chain is built from TRBV7-9 and TRBJ1-3; D possibly corresponds to TRBD1 (5 bases). The CDR3 is 13 residues long. Germline V gene data show CDR1 as SEHNR and CDR2 as FQNEAQ (reference sequence). Trimming stripped 6 bases from V and 2 bases from J, with 8 bases between. The CDR3 spells CASRQGAGNTIYF. CDR3 nucleotide sequence: TGTGCCAGCAGGCAGGGTGCTGGAAACACCATATATTTT.

The chain joins TRBV7-9 to TRBJ2-7, with D perhaps assigned TRBD1 or TRBD2 (5 bases each). The CDR3 loop spans 15 amino acids. Looked up from germline, CDR1 is SEHNR and CDR2 is FQNEAQ (reference sequence). Trimming shortened V by 4 bases and J by 5 bases, and 18 bases separated the two germline ends. The CDR3 DNA reads TGTGCCAGCAGCTCCTCCGGGGCCAGGATGGACGAGCAGTACTTC. Translating it yields CASSSSGARMDEQYF. The whole variable domain, remainder taken from reference TRBV7-9 and TRBJ2-7, is DTGVSQNPRHKITKRGQNVTFRCDPISEHNRLYWYRQTLGQGPEFLTYFQNEAQLEKSRLLSDRFSAERPKGSFSTLEIQRTEQGDSAMYLCASSSSGARMDEQYFGPGTRLTVT.

The chain combines TRBV5-4 with TRBJ2-7; D is unclear. Germline CDR1 is SGHNT and CDR2 is YYREEE (reference sequence). Trimming left V 0 bases short and J 1 base short, with 8 bases between. This CDR3 is 14 amino acids long. The CDR3 DNA reads TGTGCCAGCAGCTTGGACCCGCTATCCTACGAGCAGTACTTC. Protein product: CASSLDPLSYEQYF. Full variable domain (missing parts from reference TRBV5-4 and TRBJ2-7): ETGVTQSPTHLIKTRGQQVTLRCSSQSGHNTVSWYQQALGQGPQFIFQYYREEENGRGNFPPRFSGLQFPNYSSELNVNALELDDSALYLCASSLDPLSYEQYFGPGTRLTVT.

The chain joins TRBV11-2 to TRBJ2-1; perhaps TRBD1 as D (5 bases). The CDR3 loop spans 13 amino acids. The germline V gene encodes CDR1 SGHAT and CDR2 FQNNGV. V lost 2 bases and J lost 9, with 11 bases in between. The chain's CDR3 is CASSLNRGGEQFF. In DNA form, the CDR3 reads TGTGCCAGCAGCTTAAATAGGGGCGGTGAGCAGTTCTTC.

This rearrangement joins TRBV19 to TRBJ2-3, with D unresolved. The CDR3 is made up of 15 amino acids. Trimming stripped 3 bases from V and 5 bases from J, with 15 bases between. The germline gives CDR1 LNHDA, CDR2 SQIVND (reference sequence). The CDR3 bases are TGTGCCAGTAGTATGGGATCCTTGCACGGAGATACGCAGTATTTT. Translating gives CASSMGSLHGDTQYF.

The rearrangement links TRBV7-8 to TRBJ2-3; D gene ambiguous. Looked up from germline, CDR1 is SGHVS and CDR2 is FQNEAQ. The CDR3 extends over 13 amino acids. Trimming took off 6 bases at V and 2 bases at J, with 9 bases between the two ends. Written as DNA, the CDR3 is TGTGCCAGCAGTGAGGACGTCACAGATACGCAGTATTTT. Translating gives CASSEDVTDTQYF.

The chain recombines TRBV9 with TRBJ2-3, with 10 bases that match TRBD2. CDR3 length equals 15 residues. V lost 3 bases and J lost 0; bases outside the gene matches: 1. Germline V gene data show CDR1 as SGDLS and CDR2 as YYNGEE. This CDR3 is CASSGSGRSTDTQYF. Here the CDR3 DNA reads TGTGCCAGCAGCGGTAGCGGGAGGAGCACAGATACGCAGTATTTT.

The J gene is TRBJ2-1, the V gene TRBV2; 10 bases agree with TRBD2. The ends lost 5 bases at V and 3 bases at J; junction bases unmatched: 4. CDR3 length: 15 residues. The germline CDR1 and CDR2 sequences are SNHLY and FYNNEI. The CDR3 sequence: CASSLAGASYNEQFF. The CDR3 bases are TGTGCCAGCAGTCTAGCGGGAGCCAGCTACAATGAGCAGTTCTTC.

On this clone itself: The junction and the germline gene differ at one end; a read error may be behind it. The chain is built from TRBV7-7 and TRBJ2-3; D possibly corresponds to TRBD1 (6 bases). Germline V lookup: CDR1 SSHAT, CDR2 FNYEAQ (reference sequence). This CDR3 region has 15 residues. The CDR3, as DNA: TGTGCTAGCAGCTCGCAGGGGTTCGGGACAGATACGCAGTATTTT. Translation: CASSSQGFGTDTQYF.